Included here is one T cell receptor beta chain sequence, with context. The data were obtained in a study of blood T cell repertoires in COVID-19. Study-level background: Sources were T cells, B-cell-depleted T cells, or PBMCs; the material itself was cDNA or gDNA.

Authors' analysis steps: Nucleated cell number was recorded as an estimate derived from reference gene primer amplification. Produced via immunoSEQ multiplex PCR; TCRdb's table is partial and in-frame only. V, J and clone size are those of that table, while D and trimming were read from the DNA. The data show around 110,000 clones, about 80% seen once. After removal of 5 bases from V and 5 bases from J, the junction contained 20 bases not matched to a gene. The germline gives CDR1 SEHNR, CDR2 FQNEAQ (reference sequence). The CDR3 extends over 19 amino acids. The TCR originated in a man in his 70s with active or convalescent COVID-19. Sequenced input: peripheral blood. The chain carries TRBV7-9 and TRBJ2-7, with 11 bases matching TRBD2. The CDR3 nucleotides read TGTGCCAGCAGCCACACGACTAGCGGGGTAGCAATGGGGTCGAACGAGCAGTACTTC. Its translation: CASSHTTSGVAMGSNEQYF.